Listed below are T cell receptor beta chains from one sample, sequenced in a study of blood T cell repertoires in COVID-19. Some clones are missing from TCRdb's copy, which holds only in-frame ones; the method was immunoSEQ multiplex PCR. This table has fewer than 250,000 clones, 83% appearing once. The sequenced sample consisted of peripheral blood. These receptor sequences come from a woman aged 40-49 years with active or convalescent COVID-19. Each CDR3 is given with its conserved first and last residue. Each record gives: clone size, J gene, V gene, D gene, CDR3 protein, CDR3 DNA. D genes are given only for firm matches. Only part of the rows carry a size: once, few, many, or a class if the clone is expanded.

clone_size: .; j_call: TRBJ1-1; v_call: TRBV11-3; d_call: .; cdr3_aa: CASSFRVRAMNTEAFF; cdr3_nt: TGTGCCAGCAGCTTCCGGGTCAGGGCCATGAACACTGAAGCTTTCTTT
clone_size: .; j_call: TRBJ1-2; v_call: TRBV14; d_call: .; cdr3_aa: CASSQDLGGRYTF; cdr3_nt: TGTGCCAGCAGCCAAGATTTGGGAGGTCGCTACACCTTC
clone_size: .; j_call: TRBJ1-1; v_call: TRBV6-2/TRBV6-3; d_call: TRBD1; cdr3_aa: CASSLTGATNTEAFF; cdr3_nt: TGTGCCAGCAGTTTGACAGGGGCTACGAACACTGAAGCTTTCTTT
clone_size: .; j_call: TRBJ2-1; v_call: TRBV9; d_call: .; cdr3_aa: CASSVGKVPKQFF; cdr3_nt: TGTGCCAGCAGCGTCGGGAAGGTCCCCAAGCAGTTCTTC
clone_size: .; j_call: TRBJ2-3; v_call: TRBV6-2/TRBV6-3; d_call: .; cdr3_aa: CASSYSGRALTDTQYF; cdr3_nt: TGTGCCAGCAGTTACTCGGGCAGGGCGCTAACAGATACGCAGTATTTT
clone_size: .; j_call: TRBJ2-7; v_call: TRBV4-1; d_call: TRBD2; cdr3_aa: CASSPGTIAGTTQPDEQYF; cdr3_nt: TGCGCCAGCAGCCCCGGGACTATAGCGGGGACCACGCAACCGGACGAGCAGTACTTC
clone_size: .; j_call: TRBJ2-4; v_call: TRBV19; d_call: .; cdr3_aa: CASMGLSNKNIQYF; cdr3_nt: TGTGCCAGTATGGGCCTTTCTAACAAAAACATTCAGTACTTC
clone_size: .; j_call: TRBJ2-7; v_call: TRBV3-1/TRBV3-2; d_call: TRBD2; cdr3_aa: CASSRHTSGSSYEQYF; cdr3_nt: TGTGCCAGCAGCCGACATACTAGCGGATCGTCCTACGAGCAGTACTTC
clone_size: .; j_call: TRBJ1-6; v_call: TRBV6-5; d_call: .; cdr3_aa: CASRGEEGYNSPLHF; cdr3_nt: TGTGCCAGCAGGGGCGAGGAGGGTTATAATTCACCCCTCCACTTT
clone_size: once; j_call: TRBJ2-3; v_call: TRBV9; d_call: TRBD2; cdr3_aa: CASSVGPAGGADTQYF; cdr3_nt: TGTGCCAGCAGCGTAGGCCCAGCGGGAGGGGCAGATACGCAGTATTTT
clone_size: .; j_call: TRBJ2-2; v_call: TRBV7-8; d_call: .; cdr3_aa: CASSFQLLGPNQDETNTGELFF; cdr3_nt: TGTGCCAGCAGCTTCCAGCTTTTGGGGCCGAACCAGGATGAGACAAACACCGGGGAGCTGTTTTTT
clone_size: .; j_call: TRBJ1-3; v_call: TRBV14; d_call: .; cdr3_aa: CASSPVFSISGNTIYF; cdr3_nt: TGTGCCAGCAGCCCGGTGTTTTCGATCTCTGGAAACACCATATATTTT
clone_size: .; j_call: TRBJ2-1; v_call: TRBV14; d_call: .; cdr3_aa: CASSLRGYNEQFF; cdr3_nt: TGTGCCAGCAGCCTACGGGGCTACAATGAGCAGTTCTTC
clone_size: few; j_call: TRBJ1-2; v_call: TRBV11-3; d_call: .; cdr3_aa: CASSLDYSNYGYTF; cdr3_nt: TGTGCCAGCAGCCTTGACTACAGTAACTATGGCTACACCTTC
clone_size: .; j_call: TRBJ1-4; v_call: TRBV18; d_call: TRBD1; cdr3_aa: CASSPTGGEKLFF; cdr3_nt: TGTGCCAGCTCGCCGACAGGGGGCGAAAAACTGTTTTTT
clone_size: .; j_call: TRBJ2-5; v_call: TRBV4-2; d_call: TRBD2; cdr3_aa: CASSQERGGAETQYF; cdr3_nt: TGTGCCAGCAGCCAAGAGCGGGGGGGCGCTGAGACCCAGTACTTC
clone_size: .; j_call: TRBJ1-2; v_call: TRBV9; d_call: .; cdr3_aa: CASSVGEGSNYGYTF; cdr3_nt: TGTGCCAGCAGCGTAGGAGAGGGTTCCAACTATGGCTACACCTTC
clone_size: .; j_call: TRBJ2-1; v_call: TRBV7-8; d_call: TRBD2; cdr3_aa: CASSWRGGGEQFF; cdr3_nt: TGTGCCAGCAGCTGGCGGGGGGGAGGTGAGCAGTTCTTC
clone_size: .; j_call: TRBJ2-7; v_call: TRBV6-2/TRBV6-3; d_call: TRBD1; cdr3_aa: CASSYPGQGFYEQYF; cdr3_nt: TGTGCCAGCAGTTATCCGGGACAGGGGTTCTACGAGCAGTACTTC
clone_size: .; j_call: TRBJ2-7; v_call: TRBV19; d_call: TRBD1; cdr3_aa: CASSPDAGGYEQYF; cdr3_nt: TGTGCCAGTAGTCCCGATGCAGGGGGATACGAGCAGTACTTC
clone_size: .; j_call: TRBJ2-5; v_call: TRBV2; d_call: TRBD1; cdr3_aa: CASSGGTGVETQYF; cdr3_nt: TGTGCCAGCAGTGGGGGGACAGGGGTCGAGACCCAGTACTTC
clone_size: .; j_call: TRBJ1-1; v_call: TRBV29-1; d_call: TRBD1; cdr3_aa: CSVLGTALNTEAFF; cdr3_nt: TGCAGCGTTTTGGGGACAGCCTTGAACACTGAAGCTTTCTTT
clone_size: .; j_call: TRBJ2-5; v_call: TRBV6-5; d_call: .; cdr3_aa: CASSRTSETQYF; cdr3_nt: TGTGCCAGCAGTAGGACTTCAGAGACCCAGTACTTC
clone_size: few; j_call: TRBJ2-2; v_call: TRBV30; d_call: .; cdr3_aa: CAWTQGFGTGELFF; cdr3_nt: TGTGCCTGGACCCAGGGGTTCGGCACCGGGGAGCTGTTTTTT
clone_size: .; j_call: TRBJ2-7; v_call: TRBV6-5; d_call: TRBD1; cdr3_aa: CASSRDRAQSYEQYF; cdr3_nt: TGTGCCAGCAGCCGCGACAGGGCGCAATCCTACGAGCAGTACTTC
clone_size: .; j_call: TRBJ2-1; v_call: TRBV7-9; d_call: TRBD2; cdr3_aa: CASSPATSGIYNEQFF; cdr3_nt: TGTGCCAGCAGCCCGGCTACTAGCGGAATTTACAATGAGCAGTTCTTC
clone_size: .; j_call: TRBJ2-3; v_call: TRBV14; d_call: TRBD1; cdr3_aa: CASSQRTGTGGTDTQYF; cdr3_nt: TGTGCCAGCAGCCAACGGACAGGGACTGGGGGCACAGATACGCAGTATTTT
clone_size: .; j_call: TRBJ1-1; v_call: TRBV30; d_call: TRBD1; cdr3_aa: CAWSALGQGIGEAFF; cdr3_nt: TGTGCCTGGAGTGCCTTGGGACAGGGGATCGGCGAAGCTTTCTTT
clone_size: few; j_call: TRBJ2-7; v_call: TRBV3-1/TRBV3-2; d_call: .; cdr3_aa: CASSQLPVVGAEQYF; cdr3_nt: TGTGCCAGCAGCCAACTCCCGGTCGTGGGCGCCGAGCAGTACTTC
clone_size: few; j_call: TRBJ1-6; v_call: TRBV30; d_call: .; cdr3_aa: CAWMPVNSPLHF; cdr3_nt: TGTGCCTGGATGCCGGTGAATTCACCCCTCCACTTT
clone_size: .; j_call: TRBJ2-7; v_call: TRBV2; d_call: TRBD1; cdr3_aa: CASRVDRARAYEQYF; cdr3_nt: TGTGCCAGCAGGGTGGACAGGGCGAGGGCCTACGAGCAGTACTTC
clone_size: .; j_call: TRBJ1-2; v_call: TRBV12-3/TRBV12-4; d_call: .; cdr3_aa: CASRFGEWGGYTF; cdr3_nt: TGTGCCAGCAGGTTCGGGGAGTGGGGTGGCTACACCTTC
clone_size: .; j_call: TRBJ1-5; v_call: TRBV10-3; d_call: TRBD1; cdr3_aa: CAGGQGSNQPQHF; cdr3_nt: TGTGCCGGTGGACAGGGATCCAATCAGCCCCAGCATTTT
clone_size: .; j_call: TRBJ1-2; v_call: TRBV4-2; d_call: .; cdr3_aa: CASSQDMGVYGYTF; cdr3_nt: TGTGCCAGCAGCCAAGATATGGGAGTCTATGGCTACACCTTC
clone_size: .; j_call: TRBJ2-2; v_call: TRBV28; d_call: TRBD1; cdr3_aa: CASSLAQGALTGELFF; cdr3_nt: TGTGCCAGCAGTTTAGCACAGGGGGCTCTCACCGGGGAGCTGTTTTTT
clone_size: .; j_call: TRBJ2-3; v_call: TRBV7-8; d_call: .; cdr3_aa: CASSLGDSSGDTQYF; cdr3_nt: TGTGCCAGCAGCTTAGGGGACTCTTCCGGGGATACGCAGTATTTT
clone_size: few; j_call: TRBJ1-5; v_call: TRBV28; d_call: TRBD1; cdr3_aa: CASSSPFTGTASNQPQHF; cdr3_nt: TGTGCCAGCAGCTCTCCGTTTACCGGGACAGCTAGCAATCAGCCCCAGCATTTT
clone_size: .; j_call: TRBJ1-1; v_call: TRBV6-5; d_call: .; cdr3_aa: CASTRAGGNTEAFF; cdr3_nt: TGTGCCAGCACCAGAGCGGGGGGGAACACTGAAGCTTTCTTT
clone_size: .; j_call: TRBJ1-2; v_call: TRBV4-3; d_call: TRBD1; cdr3_aa: CASSQVGTGESGYTF; cdr3_nt: TGCGCCAGCAGCCAAGTTGGGACAGGGGAATCCGGCTACACCTTC
clone_size: .; j_call: TRBJ2-3; v_call: TRBV7-3; d_call: .; cdr3_aa: CASSQKQEGDTQYF; cdr3_nt: TGTGCCAGCAGCCAAAAACAAGAGGGAGATACGCAGTATTTT
clone_size: .; j_call: TRBJ1-4; v_call: TRBV6-5; d_call: .; cdr3_aa: CASSRHNEKLFF; cdr3_nt: TGTGCCAGCTCTCGACATAATGAAAAACTGTTTTTT
clone_size: .; j_call: TRBJ2-1; v_call: TRBV18; d_call: TRBD2; cdr3_aa: CASSPLAGGDEQFF; cdr3_nt: TGTGCCAGCTCACCACTTGCGGGAGGGGATGAGCAGTTCTTC
clone_size: .; j_call: TRBJ1-5; v_call: TRBV27; d_call: .; cdr3_aa: CASSLLRNQPQHF; cdr3_nt: TGTGCCAGCAGTTTATTGAGAAATCAGCCCCAGCATTTT
clone_size: once; j_call: TRBJ2-1; v_call: TRBV18; d_call: TRBD2; cdr3_aa: CASSPGLAGGHEQFF; cdr3_nt: TGTGCCAGCTCACCGGGACTAGCGGGGGGGCATGAGCAGTTCTTC
clone_size: few; j_call: TRBJ1-2; v_call: TRBV24-1; d_call: TRBD1; cdr3_aa: CATSDPQGARGYTF; cdr3_nt: TGTGCCACCAGTGATCCACAGGGGGCGCGTGGCTACACCTTC
clone_size: .; j_call: TRBJ1-5; v_call: TRBV12-3/TRBV12-4; d_call: .; cdr3_aa: CATGPGMSQPQHF; cdr3_nt: TGTGCCACCGGGCCGGGGATGTCACAGCCCCAGCATTTT
clone_size: .; j_call: TRBJ1-5; v_call: TRBV30; d_call: .; cdr3_aa: CAWSVNNRAQHF; cdr3_nt: TGTGCCTGGAGTGTTAACAACAGGGCCCAGCATTTT
clone_size: .; j_call: TRBJ1-1; v_call: TRBV3-1/TRBV3-2; d_call: .; cdr3_aa: CASSQDSGRGAFF; cdr3_nt: TGTGCCAGCAGCCAAGATAGTGGCAGGGGAGCTTTCTTT
clone_size: .; j_call: TRBJ2-2; v_call: TRBV6-2/TRBV6-3; d_call: .; cdr3_aa: CASSYQTVDYTGELFF; cdr3_nt: TGTGCCAGCAGTTACCAGACAGTCGACTACACCGGGGAGCTGTTTTTT
clone_size: .; j_call: TRBJ2-7; v_call: TRBV5-1; d_call: TRBD2; cdr3_aa: CASSFSSGEVYEQYF; cdr3_nt: TGCGCCAGCAGCTTCTCTAGCGGGGAGGTCTACGAGCAGTACTTC
clone_size: .; j_call: TRBJ2-7; v_call: TRBV27; d_call: .; cdr3_aa: CASSHTYRGGAISYEQYF; cdr3_nt: TGTGCCAGCAGTCATACGTACCGGGGCGGGGCGATCTCCTACGAGCAGTACTTC
clone_size: .; j_call: TRBJ1-5; v_call: TRBV27; d_call: .; cdr3_aa: CASSLNRVDSNQPQHF; cdr3_nt: TGTGCCAGCAGTTTAAACAGGGTCGATAGCAATCAGCCCCAGCATTTT
clone_size: few; j_call: TRBJ2-7; v_call: TRBV5-4; d_call: TRBD1; cdr3_aa: CASSLAGQGPDEQYF; cdr3_nt: TGTGCCAGCAGCTTGGCAGGACAGGGGCCAGACGAGCAGTACTTC